Listed below are T cell receptor beta chains from one sample, sequenced in a study of T cell changes during pregnancy in multiple sclerosis. Here immunoSEQ multiplex PCR was the method, and the copy in TCRdb shows in-frame clones only, minus some. Of around 60,000 clones listed, 92% are singletons. The material was peripheral blood, obtained in the second trimester of pregnancy. Every receptor here comes from a female donor with multiple sclerosis, enrolled in a pregnancy study. The CDR3 runs from the conserved cysteine through the conserved F or W. Clone size appears in some rows only: once, few, many, or a class for an expanded clone.

CASSSGTAHSYEQYF 15 NA TRBV2
CASSAGGDAFF 11 NA TRBV25-1
CASSPSRYRGLVGANVLTF 19 NA TRBV5-4
CASSNWSLYGYTF 13 NA TRBV19
CASSSHPGGRNSSGNTIYF 19 NA TRBV19
CASSDQGGAADTQYF 15 many TRBV6-4
CASSLLQGRFEKLFF 15 few TRBV9
CSALLSYEQYF 11 NA TRBV20-1
CASSPGTGMVEQYF 14 NA TRBV18
CASSRTGWDQPQHF 14 NA TRBV19
CAWSGQGAENIQYF 14 NA TRBV30
CASSYPSERGYEQYF 15 NA TRBV6-5
CSVVGRGDWAFF 12 NA TRBV29-1
CASSIQGATEAFF 13 NA TRBV9
CASSLGLRGLAKNIQYF 17 once TRBV11-3
CASSVGDRTEAFF 13 NA TRBV9
CASSARLDTSTDTQYF 16 NA TRBV6-4
CASSLGFNNEQFF 13 NA TRBV28
CASSAGPSPNSQPQHF 16 NA TRBV7-2
CASSPWSRGDRSYEQYF 17 NA TRBV27
CASSQDEGDTQYF 13 NA TRBV4-3
CASSAKSIWRQGYSNQPQHF 20 once TRBV7-3
CASSSGTGGNTIYF 14 NA TRBV7-3
CASSLDGTSYNEQFF 15 NA TRBV5-1
CASSSGEPQIGYEQYF 16 NA TRBV7-7
CASSASAGDAMDTQYF 16 NA TRBV6-4
CASSVYKSGVTEAFF 15 NA TRBV9
CASSLWTGGFYGYTF 15 few TRBV28
CSALSGGETQYF 12 NA TRBV29-1
CASSYSTGGRTDTQYF 16 NA TRBV6-5
CATSRDRVGETQYF 14 NA TRBV15